Listed here is a single TCR beta chain. Its antigen is currently unknown. The data were obtained in a study of radiotherapy plus CTLA-4 blockade in lung cancer. Whole-study context: An objective response was seen in 18% of patients, and disease control in less than 35%.

The table came from immunoSEQ multiplex PCR; TCRdb's copy has only in-frame clones and leaves some out. The table lists some 48,000 clones, 75% to 90% of them singletons. Study outcomes and limitations: Researchers report tumor-derived TCR clones expanding in blood after radiotherapy plus ipilimumab.

CDR1 is SGHTA, CDR2 FQGTGA, per germline. This CDR3 region has 15 residues. Trimming stripped 5 bases from V and 8 bases from J, with 18 bases between. Alongside CTLA-4 blockade with ipilimumab, patients with chemo-refractory metastatic non-small-cell lung cancer received focal radiation. The chain recombines TRBV7-3 with TRBJ1-4; D not certain. This clonotype originated in a human donor with non-small cell lung cancer that progressed on radiotherapy plus ipilimumab. Some clones in this sample may be carry-over from other donors' samples. The starting material was peripheral blood, obtained from a patient treated with radiotherapy plus ipilimumab. The CDR3 DNA reads TGTGCCAGCAGCCCTCATCGGTCTTTACGGGAAAAACTGTTTTTT. Translation gives CASSPHRSLREKLFF. Drawing the rest from reference TRBV7-3 and TRBJ1-4, the complete variable domain is GAGVSQTPSNKVTEKGKYVELRCDPISGHTALYWYRQSLGQGPEFLIYFQGTGAADDSGLPNDRFFAVRPEGSVSTLKIQRTERGDSAVYLCASSPHRSLREKLFFGSGTQLSVL.